Listed here are 10 T cell receptor beta chains from one sample, sequenced in a study of shared clonotypes between healthy human individuals. TCRdb's table, derived via immunoSEQ multiplex PCR, lists solely in-frame clones and lacks some. The data contain about 2.1 million clones, around 95% of them seen just once; the ten biggest clones take up about 1.7%. CD45RO-negative, CCR7-positively selected cells formed the naive CD8 fraction, excluding terminally differentiated effector memory CD45RA+ cells. The sequencing input was naive CD8+ T cells from PBMCs. These receptors all stem from a man younger than 30 in good health. Some clones in this sample may be carry-over from other donors' samples.

The chain is built from TRBV5-1 and TRBJ2-3; 8 nucleotides line up with TRBD2. CDR3 length equals 13 residues. Germline CDR1 SGHRS, CDR2 YFSETQ. J lost 7 bases, V lost 4 bases, and 5 bases had no gene match. CDR3 in amino acids: CASSGTREYTQYF. The CDR3 coding sequence is TGCGCCAGCAGCGGGACTAGAGAGTATACGCAGTATTTT.

V usage is TRBV9 and J usage is TRBJ2-5; 8 nucleotides line up with TRBD1. Germline CDR1 and CDR2: SGDLS and YYNGEE. V dropped 6 bases and J dropped 1; count of bases not matched to a gene: 5. The length of the CDR3 is 14 residues. In nucleotides, the CDR3 is TGTGCCAGCACCGAGGACAGGGCCCAAGAGACCCAGTACTTC. Translation: CASTEDRAQETQYF.

This rearrangement joins TRBV27 to TRBJ2-1; 8 bases fit TRBD2. V lost 2 bases and J lost 4; bases outside the gene matches: 16. The CDR3 runs 19 residues. Germline CDR1 is MNHEY and CDR2 is SMNVEV (reference sequence). The CDR3, as DNA: TGTGCCAGCAGTTTAAGGAGGGTGCGCGGGGGGCTAGAGTACAATGAGCAGTTCTTC. Translated, it gives CASSLRRVRGGLEYNEQFF.

The chain joins TRBV10-3 to TRBJ2-3; D is unclear. In germline, CDR1 is ENHRY, CDR2 SYGVKD. This CDR3 has 13 amino acids. V lost 7 bases, J lost 2 bases, and 10 bases lay in between. The CDR3 DNA reads as TGTGCCATCACAGAGCGTGACACAGATACGCAGTATTTT. This translates into CAITERDTDTQYF.

The chain links TRBV15 to TRBJ1-4; the D gene is possibly TRBD1 (6 bases). The CDR3 sequence is 13 residues long. Per germline, CDR1 LNHNV and CDR2 YYDKDF (reference sequence). V was trimmed by 10 bases and J by 5 bases, leaving 14 bases between them. CDR3 sequence: CAIAGDLNEKLFF. The CDR3 DNA reads TGTGCCATCGCAGGGGACCTCAATGAAAAACTGTTTTTT.

The rearrangement joins TRBV5-1 to TRBJ2-1; tentatively, D is TRBD1 or TRBD2 (6 bases each). The CDR3 is 17 amino acids. Germline V gene sequence: CDR1 SGHRS, CDR2 YFSETQ. With 0 bases removed from V and 3 bases from J, the gap between germline ends came to 16 bases. As DNA, the CDR3 is TGCGCCAGCAGCTTGGTCGGAGGGGGGATTCTCTACAATGAGCAGTTCTTC. Its protein product is CASSLVGGGILYNEQFF.

The V call is TRBV7-8, the J call TRBJ2-1; tentative D call: TRBD1 (6 bases). The CDR3 is 16 residues long. CDR1 is SGHVS, CDR2 FQNEAQ, per germline. V was clipped by 1 base and J by 4 bases, with 14 bases between them. As DNA, the CDR3 is TGTGCCAGCAGCTTAGATGTAGCAGGGGTTTACAATGAGCAGTTCTTC. Amino acids: CASSLDVAGVYNEQFF. The whole variable domain, filled in from reference TRBV7-8 and TRBJ2-1, reads GAGVSQSPRYKVAKRGQDVALRCDPISGHVSLFWYQQALGQGPEFLTYFQNEAQLDKSGLPSDRFFAERPEGSVSTLKIQRTQQEDSAVYLCASSLDVAGVYNEQFFGPGTRLTVL.

The rearrangement joins TRBV6-1 to TRBJ1-2; 9 bases align to TRBD1. The CDR3 contains 18 residues. V lost 3 bases to trimming and J lost 1 base; unmatched junction nucleotides: 12. Germline V lookup: CDR1 MNHNS, CDR2 SASEGT. The CDR3 sequence is CASSERYLADRGNYGYTF. CDR3 nucleotides: TGTGCCAGCAGTGAGAGGTACCTCGCGGACAGGGGTAACTATGGCTACACCTTC.

The chain links TRBV6-6 to TRBJ2-7; D not resolved. CDR3 length equals 13 residues. V lost 0 bases and J 5 bases, leaving 8 bases between the germline ends. Germline assignment: CDR1 MNHNY and CDR2 SVGAGI (reference sequence). CDR3 coding DNA: TGTGCCAGCAGTTACTCCTTAGCCCACGAGCAGTACTTC. It encodes CASSYSLAHEQYF.

The chain employs TRBV18 and TRBJ1-1; tentative D call: TRBD1 (5 bases). Trimming stripped 3 bases from V and 1 base from J, with 9 bases between. CDR3 size: 14 residues. Germline V gene sequence: CDR1 KGHSH, CDR2 LQKENI. Here the CDR3 DNA reads TGTGCCAGCTCACCGACAGTCTCGAACACTGAAGCTTTCTTT. This encodes CASSPTVSNTEAFF.